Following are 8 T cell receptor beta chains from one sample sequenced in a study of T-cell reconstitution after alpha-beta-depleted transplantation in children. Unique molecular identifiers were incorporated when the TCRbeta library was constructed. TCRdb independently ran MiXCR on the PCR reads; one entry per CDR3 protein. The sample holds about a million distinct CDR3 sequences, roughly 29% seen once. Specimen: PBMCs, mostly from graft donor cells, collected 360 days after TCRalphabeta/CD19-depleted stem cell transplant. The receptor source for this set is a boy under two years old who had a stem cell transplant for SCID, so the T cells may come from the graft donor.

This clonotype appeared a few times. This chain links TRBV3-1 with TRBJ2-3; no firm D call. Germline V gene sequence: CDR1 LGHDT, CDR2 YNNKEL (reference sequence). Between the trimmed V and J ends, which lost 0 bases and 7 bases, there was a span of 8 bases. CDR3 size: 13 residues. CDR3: CASSQENLYTQYF. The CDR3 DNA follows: TGTGCCAGCAGCCAAGAGAACTTGTATACGCAGTATTTT.

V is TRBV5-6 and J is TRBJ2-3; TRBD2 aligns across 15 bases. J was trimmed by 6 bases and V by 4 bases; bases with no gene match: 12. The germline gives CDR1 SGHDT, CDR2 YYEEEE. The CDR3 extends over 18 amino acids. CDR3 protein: CASSGPTGLAGGMDTQYF. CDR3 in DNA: TGTGCCAGCAGCGGACCGACGGGACTAGCGGGGGGAATGGATACGCAGTATTTT.

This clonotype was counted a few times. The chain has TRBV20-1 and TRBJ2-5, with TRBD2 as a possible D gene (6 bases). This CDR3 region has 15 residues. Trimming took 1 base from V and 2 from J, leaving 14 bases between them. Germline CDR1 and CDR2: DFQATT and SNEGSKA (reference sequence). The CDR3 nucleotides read TGCAGTGCTAGAGGCCCCCGGGGAGGTCAAGAGACCCAGTACTTC. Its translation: CSARGPRGGQETQYF.

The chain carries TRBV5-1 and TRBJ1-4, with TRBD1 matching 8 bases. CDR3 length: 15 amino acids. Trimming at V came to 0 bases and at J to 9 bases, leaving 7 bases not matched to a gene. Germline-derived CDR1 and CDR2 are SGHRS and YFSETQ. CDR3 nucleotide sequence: TGCGCCAGCAGCTTGGGGTCCAGGGGGCGTAAAAAACTGTTTTTT. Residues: CASSLGSRGRKKLFF. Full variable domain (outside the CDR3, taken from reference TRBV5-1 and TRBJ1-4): KAGVTQTPRYLIKTRGQQVTLSCSPISGHRSVSWYQQTPGQGLQFLFEYFSETQRNKGNFPGRFSGRQFSNSRSEMNVSTLELGDSALYLCASSLGSRGRKKLFFGSGTQLSVL.

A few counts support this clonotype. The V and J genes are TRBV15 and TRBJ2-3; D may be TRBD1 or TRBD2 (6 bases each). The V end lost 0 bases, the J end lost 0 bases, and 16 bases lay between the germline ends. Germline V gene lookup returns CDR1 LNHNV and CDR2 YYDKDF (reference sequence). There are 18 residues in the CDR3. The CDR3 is CATSREDLGGSSTDTQYF. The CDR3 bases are TGTGCCACCAGCAGAGAGGACCTAGGGGGGTCCAGCACAGATACGCAGTATTTT.

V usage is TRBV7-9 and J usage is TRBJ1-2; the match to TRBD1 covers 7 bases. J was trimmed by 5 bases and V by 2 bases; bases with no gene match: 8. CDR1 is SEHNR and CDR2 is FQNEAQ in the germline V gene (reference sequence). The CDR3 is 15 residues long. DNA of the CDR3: TGTGCCAGCAGCTTACCGACGGGACAGATTTATGGCTACACCTTC. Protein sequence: CASSLPTGQIYGYTF.

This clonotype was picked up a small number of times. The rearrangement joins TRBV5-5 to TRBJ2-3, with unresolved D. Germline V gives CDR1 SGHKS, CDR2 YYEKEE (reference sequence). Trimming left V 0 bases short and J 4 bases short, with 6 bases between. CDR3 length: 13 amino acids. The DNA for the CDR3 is TGTGCCAGCAGCTTGGTCTCACCAGATACGCAGTATTTT. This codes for CASSLVSPDTQYF. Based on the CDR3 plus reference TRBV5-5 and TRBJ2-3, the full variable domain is DAGVTQSPTHLIKTRGQQVTLRCSPISGHKSVSWYQQVLGQGPQFIFQYYEKEERGRGNFPDRFSARQFPNYSSELNVNALLLGDSALYLCASSLVSPDTQYFGPGTRLTVL.

CDR3 nucleotide sequence: TGCAGTGCTACGCGTGTTTTAGCGGGGGGCCCGAATGAGCAGTTCTTC. Its translation is CSATRVLAGGPNEQFF. The genes are TRBV20-1 and TRBJ2-1, with 10 bases identical to TRBD2. The trim removed 4 bases at V and 7 bases at J, leaving 13 bases unmatched. The CDR3 extends over 16 amino acids. CDR1 DFQATT and CDR2 SNEGSKA come from the germline V gene (reference sequence).